The following is a TCR beta chain sequence with its context. Its specificity is not known. Unique-molecular-identifier-tagged TCR beta cDNA libraries were used. Using its own MiXCR run on the PCR reads, TCRdb lists one record per CDR3 protein. The repertoire consists of 650,000 to 850,000 distinct CDR3 sequences, with around 46% occurring once and the leading ten covering roughly 4.9%. Trimming removed 4 bases at V and 3 bases at J, with 9 bases between. Germline V gives CDR1 ENHRY, CDR2 SYGVKD. The CDR3 is made up of 14 amino acids. The sample is drawn from a study of post-analysis software for immune sequencing data. Whole-study findings and limits: Batch-matched samples strongly co-clustered by F measure. With TRBV5-6, TRBV5-1 and TRBV20-1 included, roughly five TRBV segments were more frequent in patients than in controls.

The sequenced sample consisted of blood. This clonotype originated in a girl aged 5 to 17 with multiple sclerosis. The rearrangement links TRBV10-3 to TRBJ2-2, with D tentatively TRBD1 or TRBD2 (5 bases each). CDR3 coding DNA: TGTGCCATCAGTGGAGGGGCGGACACCGGGGAGCTGTTTTTT. Translation: CAISGGADTGELFF.